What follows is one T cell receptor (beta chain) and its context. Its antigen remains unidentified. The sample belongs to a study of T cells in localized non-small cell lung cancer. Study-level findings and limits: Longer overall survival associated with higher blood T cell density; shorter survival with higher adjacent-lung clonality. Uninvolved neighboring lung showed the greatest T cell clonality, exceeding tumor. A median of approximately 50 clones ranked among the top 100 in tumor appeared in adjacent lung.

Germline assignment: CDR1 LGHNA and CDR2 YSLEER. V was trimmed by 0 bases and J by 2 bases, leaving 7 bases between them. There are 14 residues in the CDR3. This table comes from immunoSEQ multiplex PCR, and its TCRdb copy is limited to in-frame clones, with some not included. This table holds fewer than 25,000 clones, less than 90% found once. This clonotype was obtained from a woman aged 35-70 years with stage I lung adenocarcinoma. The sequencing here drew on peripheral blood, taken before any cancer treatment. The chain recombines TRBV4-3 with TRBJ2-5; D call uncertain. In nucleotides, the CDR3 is TGCGCCAGCAGCCAAGATCGGGCGCAAGAGACCCAGTACTTC. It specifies CASSQDRAQETQYF.